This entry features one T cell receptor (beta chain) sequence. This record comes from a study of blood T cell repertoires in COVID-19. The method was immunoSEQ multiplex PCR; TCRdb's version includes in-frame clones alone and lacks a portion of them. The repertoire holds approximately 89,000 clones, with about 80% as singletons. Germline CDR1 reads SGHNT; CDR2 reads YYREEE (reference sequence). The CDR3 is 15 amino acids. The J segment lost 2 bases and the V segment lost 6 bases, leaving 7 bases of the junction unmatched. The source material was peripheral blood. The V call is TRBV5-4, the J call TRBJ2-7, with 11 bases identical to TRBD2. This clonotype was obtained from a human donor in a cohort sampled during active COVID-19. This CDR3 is CASTDGTSGPYEQYF. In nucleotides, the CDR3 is TGTGCCAGCACCGACGGGACTAGCGGCCCCTACGAGCAGTACTTC.